This entry lists 8 T cell receptor beta chains sequenced from one sample in a study of T-cell reconstitution after alpha-beta-depleted transplantation in children. Unique molecular identifiers were incorporated when the TCRbeta library was constructed. Each CDR3 protein gets one entry after TCRdb re-called the PCR reads with MiXCR. The repertoire holds a few hundred thousand distinct CDR3 sequences, with about 20% as singletons. The sequences come from PBMCs from the stem cell graft donor, collected from the stem cell graft. These receptors originate from a human donor who donated a stem cell graft to a child with acute myeloid leukemia.

The rearrangement links TRBV29-1 to TRBJ1-1, with D possibly matching TRBD1 (6 bases). Trimming pared 4 bases from V and 1 base from J, leaving 13 bases between. The CDR3 has 14 residues. Germline V gene lookup returns CDR1 SQVTM and CDR2 ANQGSEA. CDR3 sequence reads: CSVGPGAGNTEAFF. CDR3 in DNA: TGCAGCGTTGGGCCAGGGGCCGGGAACACTGAAGCTTTCTTT.

The chain employs TRBV10-3 and TRBJ2-3; 8 bases are shared with TRBD2. In germline, CDR1 is ENHRY, CDR2 SYGVKD. CDR3 size: 14 residues. V was clipped by 5 bases and J by 4 bases; unmatched bases: 5. The CDR3 region is CAISSGSAADTQYF. Written as DNA, the CDR3 is TGTGCCATCAGTAGCGGGAGTGCGGCAGATACGCAGTATTTT.

The chain joins TRBV12-3 or TRBV12-4 to TRBJ2-7; tentatively, D is TRBD1 (6 bases). This CDR3 spans 17 amino acids. Trimming removed 1 base at V and 7 bases at J, with 23 bases between. Here the CDR3 reads CASSLVQGIRISREQYF. The CDR3 region has the DNA TGTGCCAGCAGTTTAGTACAGGGAATACGGATATCTAGAGAGCAGTACTTC.

The CDR3 sequence is CASSERLGAGTDTQYF. CDR3 DNA: TGTGCCAGCAGCGAAAGACTGGGGGCTGGCACAGATACGCAGTATTTT. V is TRBV9 and J is TRBJ2-3; the D gene is possibly TRBD1 (6 bases). Germline lookup yields CDR1 SGDLS and CDR2 YYNGEE. The CDR3 contains 16 residues. Trimming took 3 bases from V and 1 from J, leaving 15 bases between them.

Only a few counts were recorded for this clonotype. V usage is TRBV10-3 and J usage is TRBJ2-5, with D possibly being TRBD1 or TRBD2 (5 bases each). V gave up 2 bases and J gave up 2 bases, with 12 bases separating them. The CDR3 contains 15 residues. Germline V gene data show CDR1 as ENHRY and CDR2 as SYGVKD. CDR3 coding DNA: TGTGCCATCAGTGAGGGGGGACGTTCGCAAGAGACCCAGTACTTC. This codes for CAISEGGRSQETQYF.

This clonotype was observed many times. The chain is built from TRBV20-1 and TRBJ2-3; 10 bases fit TRBD2. Germline CDR1 is DFQATT and CDR2 is SNEGSKA (reference sequence). The CDR3 length is 15 residues. V lost 1 base to trimming and J lost 6 bases; unmatched junction nucleotides: 7. The CDR3 reads CSARVPSGSWDTQYF. DNA of the CDR3: TGCAGTGCTAGAGTGCCTAGCGGGAGTTGGGATACGCAGTATTTT.

The gene calls are TRBV20-1 and TRBJ2-4; TRBD1 agrees at 7 bases. This CDR3 has 13 amino acids. CDR1 and CDR2 (germline): DFQATT, SNEGSKA (reference sequence). J lost 6 bases, V lost 6 bases, and 8 bases had no gene match. For the CDR3, the DNA is TGCAGTGCCCCAAACAGGGGATCAAACATTCAGTACTTC. Translating gives CSAPNRGSNIQYF.

This sequence joins TRBV18 and TRBJ2-3, with TRBD2 as a possible D gene (6 bases). Germline CDR1 reads KGHSH; CDR2 reads LQKENI. Trimming pared 3 bases from V and 3 bases from J, leaving 13 bases between. This CDR3 region has 15 residues. This chain's CDR3 is CASSPRRDPTDTQYF. The CDR3 coding sequence is TGTGCCAGCTCACCTCGGAGGGACCCTACAGATACGCAGTATTTT.